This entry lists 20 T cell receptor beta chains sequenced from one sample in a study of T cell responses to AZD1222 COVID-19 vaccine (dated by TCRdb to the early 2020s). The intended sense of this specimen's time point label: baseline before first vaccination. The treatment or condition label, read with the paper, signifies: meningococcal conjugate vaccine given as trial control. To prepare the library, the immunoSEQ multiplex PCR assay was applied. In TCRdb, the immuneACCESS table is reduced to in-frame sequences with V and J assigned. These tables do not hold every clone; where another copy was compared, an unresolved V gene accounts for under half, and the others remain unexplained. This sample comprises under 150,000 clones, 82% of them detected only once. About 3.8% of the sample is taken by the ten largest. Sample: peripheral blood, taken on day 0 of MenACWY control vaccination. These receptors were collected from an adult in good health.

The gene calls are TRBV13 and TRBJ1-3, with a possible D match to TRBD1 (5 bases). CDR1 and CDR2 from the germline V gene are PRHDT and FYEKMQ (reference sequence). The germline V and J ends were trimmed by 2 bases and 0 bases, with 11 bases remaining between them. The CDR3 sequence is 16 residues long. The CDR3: CASSLLGVRSGNTIYF. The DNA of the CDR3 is TGTGCCAGCAGCTTATTGGGGGTCCGCTCTGGAAACACCATATATTTT. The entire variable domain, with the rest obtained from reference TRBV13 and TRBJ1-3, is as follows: AAGVIQSPRHLIKEKRETATLKCYPIPRHDTVYWYQQGPGQDPQFLISFYEKMQSDKGSIPDRFSAQQFSDYHSELNMSSLELGDSALYFCASSLLGVRSGNTIYFGEGSWLTVV.

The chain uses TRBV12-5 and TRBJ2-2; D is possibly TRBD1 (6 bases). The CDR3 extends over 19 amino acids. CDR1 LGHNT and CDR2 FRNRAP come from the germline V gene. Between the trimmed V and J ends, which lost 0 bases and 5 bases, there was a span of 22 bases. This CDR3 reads CASGLVSNTQGFGTGELFF. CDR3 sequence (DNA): TGTGCTAGTGGTTTGGTTTCTAATACTCAGGGGTTCGGTACCGGGGAGCTGTTTTTT.

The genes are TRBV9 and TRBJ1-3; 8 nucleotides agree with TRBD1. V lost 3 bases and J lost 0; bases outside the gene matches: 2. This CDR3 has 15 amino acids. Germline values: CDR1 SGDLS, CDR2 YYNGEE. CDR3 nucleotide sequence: TGTGCCAGCAGCGCCCAGGGGGCCTCTGGAAACACCATATATTTT. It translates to CASSAQGASGNTIYF. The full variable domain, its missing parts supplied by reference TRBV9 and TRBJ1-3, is DSGVTQTPKHLITATGQRVTLRCSPRSGDLSVYWYQQSLDQGLQFLIQYYNGEERAKGNILERFSAQQFPDLHSELNLSSLELGDSALYFCASSAQGASGNTIYFGEGSWLTVV.

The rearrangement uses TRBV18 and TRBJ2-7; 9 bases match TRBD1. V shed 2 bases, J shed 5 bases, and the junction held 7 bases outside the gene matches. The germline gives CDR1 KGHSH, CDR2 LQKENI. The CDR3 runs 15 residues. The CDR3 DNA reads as TGTGCCAGCTCACCAGGGGGACAGGGTTTAAACGAGCAGTACGTC. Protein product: CASSPGGQGLNEQYV.

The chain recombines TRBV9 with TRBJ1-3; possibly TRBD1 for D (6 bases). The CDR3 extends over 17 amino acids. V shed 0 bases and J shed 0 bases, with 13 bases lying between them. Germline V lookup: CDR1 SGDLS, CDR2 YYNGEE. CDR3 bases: TGTGCCAGCAGCGTAGGGCTTGGGGGCCTCTCTGGAAACACCATATATTTT. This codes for CASSVGLGGLSGNTIYF.

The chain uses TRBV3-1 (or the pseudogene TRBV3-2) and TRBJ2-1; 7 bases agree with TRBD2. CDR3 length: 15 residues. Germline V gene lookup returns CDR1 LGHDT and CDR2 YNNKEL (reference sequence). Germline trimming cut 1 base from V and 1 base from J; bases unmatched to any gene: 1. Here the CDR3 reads CASSQARGSYNEQFF. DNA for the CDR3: TGTGCCAGCAGCCAAGCGCGGGGGTCCTACAATGAGCAGTTCTTC.

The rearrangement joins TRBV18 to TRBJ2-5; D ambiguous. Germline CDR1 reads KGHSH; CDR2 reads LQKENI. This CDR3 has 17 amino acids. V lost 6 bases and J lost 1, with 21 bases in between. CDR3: CASSDRAMQNAQETQYF. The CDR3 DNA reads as TGTGCCAGCTCCGATAGGGCCATGCAGAACGCCCAAGAGACCCAGTACTTC. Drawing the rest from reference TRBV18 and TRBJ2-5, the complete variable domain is NAGVMQNPRHLVRRRGQEARLRCSPMKGHSHVYWYRQLPEEGLKFMVYLQKENIIDESGMPKERFSAEFPKEGPSILRIQQVVRGDSAAYFCASSDRAMQNAQETQYFGPGTRLLVL.

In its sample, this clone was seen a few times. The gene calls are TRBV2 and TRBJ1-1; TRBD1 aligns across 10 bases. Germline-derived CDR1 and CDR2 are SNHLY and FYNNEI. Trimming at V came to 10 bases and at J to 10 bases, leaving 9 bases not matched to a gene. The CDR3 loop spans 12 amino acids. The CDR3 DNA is TGTGCCACCGGACAGGGGGAGAACCGAGCTTTCTTT. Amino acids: CATGQGENRAFF.

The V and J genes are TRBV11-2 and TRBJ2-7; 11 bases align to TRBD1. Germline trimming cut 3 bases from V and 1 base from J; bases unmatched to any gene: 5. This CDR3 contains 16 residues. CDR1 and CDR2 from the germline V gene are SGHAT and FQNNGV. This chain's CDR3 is CASSFGGDRGSYEQYF. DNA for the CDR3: TGTGCCAGCAGCTTTGGGGGGGACAGGGGGTCCTACGAGCAGTACTTC. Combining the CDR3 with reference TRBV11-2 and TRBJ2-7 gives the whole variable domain EAGVAQSPRYKIIEKRQSVAFWCNPISGHATLYWYQQILGQGPKLLIQFQNNGVVDDSQLPKDRFSAERLKGVDSTLKIQPAKLEDSAVYLCASSFGGDRGSYEQYFGPGTRLTVT.

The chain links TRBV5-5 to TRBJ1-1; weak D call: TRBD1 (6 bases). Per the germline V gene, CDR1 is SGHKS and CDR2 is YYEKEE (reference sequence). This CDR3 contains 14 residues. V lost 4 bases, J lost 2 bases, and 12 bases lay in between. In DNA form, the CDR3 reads TGTGCCAGCAGCCCGGGACATAGTAACACTGAAGCTTTCTTT. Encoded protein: CASSPGHSNTEAFF.

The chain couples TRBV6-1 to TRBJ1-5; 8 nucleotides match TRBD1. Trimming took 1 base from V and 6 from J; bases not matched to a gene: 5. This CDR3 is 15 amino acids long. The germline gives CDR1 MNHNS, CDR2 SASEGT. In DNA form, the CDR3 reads TGTGCCAGCAGTGAAGGGACAGGGAAGCGTCAGCCCCAGCATTTT. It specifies CASSEGTGKRQPQHF.

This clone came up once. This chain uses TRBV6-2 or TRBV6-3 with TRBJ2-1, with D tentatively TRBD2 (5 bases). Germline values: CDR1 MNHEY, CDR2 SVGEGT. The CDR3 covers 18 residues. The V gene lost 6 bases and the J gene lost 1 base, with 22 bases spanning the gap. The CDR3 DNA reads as TGTGCCAGCAGCCCTCTGCCCTCGAGCGGCGAGTCCTACAATGAGCAGTTCTTC. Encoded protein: CASSPLPSSGESYNEQFF.

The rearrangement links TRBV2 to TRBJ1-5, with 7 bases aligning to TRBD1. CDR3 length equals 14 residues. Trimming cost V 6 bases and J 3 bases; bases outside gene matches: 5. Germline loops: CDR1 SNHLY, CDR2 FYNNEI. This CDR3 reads CASREGASNQPQHF. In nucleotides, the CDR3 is TGTGCCAGCAGGGAGGGGGCGTCCAATCAGCCCCAGCATTTT.

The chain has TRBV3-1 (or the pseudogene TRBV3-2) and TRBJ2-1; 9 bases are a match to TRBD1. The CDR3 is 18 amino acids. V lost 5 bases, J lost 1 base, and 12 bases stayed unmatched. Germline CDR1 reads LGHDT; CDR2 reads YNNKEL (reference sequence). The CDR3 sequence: CASSTRTGESFSYNEQFF. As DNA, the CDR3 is TGTGCCAGCAGCACCCGGACAGGGGAAAGCTTTTCCTACAATGAGCAGTTCTTC.

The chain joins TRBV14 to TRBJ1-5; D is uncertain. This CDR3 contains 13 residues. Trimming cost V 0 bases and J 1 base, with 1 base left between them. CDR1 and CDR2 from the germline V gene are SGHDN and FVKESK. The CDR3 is CASSQDSNQPQHF. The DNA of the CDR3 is TGTGCCAGCAGCCAAGACAGCAATCAGCCCCAGCATTTT.

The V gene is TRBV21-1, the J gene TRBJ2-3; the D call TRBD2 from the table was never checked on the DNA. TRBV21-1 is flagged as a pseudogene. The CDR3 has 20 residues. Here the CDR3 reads CASSKETTSGDYKITDTQYF. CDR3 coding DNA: TGTGCCAGCAGCAAAGAGACGACTAGCGGGGACTACAAAATCACAGATACGCAGTATTTT.

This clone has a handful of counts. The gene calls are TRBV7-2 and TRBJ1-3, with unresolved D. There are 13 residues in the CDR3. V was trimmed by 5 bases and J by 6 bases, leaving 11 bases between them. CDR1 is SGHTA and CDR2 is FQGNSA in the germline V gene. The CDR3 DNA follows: TGTGCCAGCAGCCTAGGAACTCAAAACACCATATATTTT. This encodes CASSLGTQNTIYF.

CDR3: CASRDMNTEAFF. DNA for the CDR3: TGTGCCAGCAGAGACATGAACACTGAAGCTTTCTTT. The chain couples TRBV11-2 to TRBJ1-1; D is ambiguous. Deletions cut 6 bases from V and 0 bases from J, with 5 bases between. The CDR3 length is 12 residues. CDR1 SGHAT and CDR2 FQNNGV come from the germline V gene.

The CDR3 nucleotides read TGTGCCAGCTCACCTTATCTAGCGGGGGACAAACCCGCGAACACCGGGGAGCTGTTTTTT. It yields the protein CASSPYLAGDKPANTGELFF. This sequence joins TRBV18 and TRBJ2-2; 10 positions agree with TRBD2. Germline V gives CDR1 KGHSH, CDR2 LQKENI. Losses at the gene ends were 3 bases for V and 0 bases for J; bases not matched to a gene: 13. The CDR3 is 20 amino acids.

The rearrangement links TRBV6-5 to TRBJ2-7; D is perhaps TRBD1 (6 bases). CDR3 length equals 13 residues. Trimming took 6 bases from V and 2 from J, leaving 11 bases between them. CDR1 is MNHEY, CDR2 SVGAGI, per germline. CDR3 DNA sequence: TGTGCCAGCAGACCCCCAGGGGCCTACGAGCAGTACTTC. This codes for CASRPPGAYEQYF.